This T cell receptor (beta chain) was sequenced in a study of T cells in Graves' hyperthyroidism and ophthalmopathy. The investigators amplified TCR beta CDR3 regions from RNA transcripts. The study used the HTBI primer set for a first-round RT-PCR of the TCR CDR3. TCRdb re-derived calls from the multiplex PCR reads in MiXCR, one entry per CDR3 protein. The sample yields about 700,000 distinct CDR3 sequences, 45% seen once. CDR3 length equals 15 residues. Germline values: CDR1 ENHRY, CDR2 SYGVKD. The germline V and J ends were trimmed by 3 bases and 4 bases, with 15 bases remaining between them. Lactation, pregnancy, other autoimmune disease or uncontrolled infection excluded patients. This clonotype was counted at least ten times.

The sample was peripheral blood or thyroid tissue (not recorded which). The receptor comes from an adult man with Graves' disease, either hyperthyroidism or ophthalmopathy (not recorded which). The chain carries TRBV10-3 and TRBJ1-2; a weak D match, TRBD1 (5 bases). This CDR3 is CAISELGFGTYGYTF. CDR3 in DNA: TGTGCCATCAGTGAATTAGGTTTTGGGACCTATGGCTACACCTTC.